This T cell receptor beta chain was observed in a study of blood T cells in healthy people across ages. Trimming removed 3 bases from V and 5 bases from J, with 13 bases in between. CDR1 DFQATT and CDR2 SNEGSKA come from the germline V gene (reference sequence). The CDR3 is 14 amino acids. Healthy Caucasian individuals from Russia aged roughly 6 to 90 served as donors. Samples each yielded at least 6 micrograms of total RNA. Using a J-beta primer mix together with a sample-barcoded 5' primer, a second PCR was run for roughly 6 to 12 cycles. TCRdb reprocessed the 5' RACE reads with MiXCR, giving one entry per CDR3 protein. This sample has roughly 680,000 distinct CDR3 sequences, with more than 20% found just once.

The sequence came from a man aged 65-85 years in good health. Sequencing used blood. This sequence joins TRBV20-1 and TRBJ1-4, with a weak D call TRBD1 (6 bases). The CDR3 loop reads CSASQSGQNEKLFF. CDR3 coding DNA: TGCAGTGCTAGTCAGAGTGGACAGAATGAAAAACTGTTTTTT.